One and the same sample provided the 16 T cell receptor beta chains below, sequenced in a study of cytomegalovirus exposure and HLA in healthy donors. 13 Jbeta primers and 60 Vbeta primers were used for the PCR. Libraries were prepared by immunoSEQ multiplex PCR; TCRdb keeps only in-frame clonotypes and omits some of them. Here the sample spans 110,000 to 150,000 clones, 60% to 80% being singletons. Sequencing was performed on PBMCs. These receptors were taken from a woman aged 25-40 years in good health and CMV-seronegative.

V and J are TRBV5-4 and TRBJ2-2, with TRBD1 matching 8 bases. The CDR3 runs to 15 residues. Germline V lookup: CDR1 SGHNT, CDR2 YYREEE (reference sequence). With 4 bases clipped from V and 1 base from J, the junction kept 3 bases outside the gene matches. CDR3 nucleotide sequence: TGTGCCAGCAGCGGACAGGGCCTGAACACCGGGGAGCTGTTTTTT. It encodes CASSGQGLNTGELFF.

The chain is built from TRBV19 and TRBJ1-6; D might be TRBD1 (6 bases). Trimming cost V 7 bases and J 11 bases, with 15 bases left between them. This CDR3 has 13 residues. Germline values: CDR1 LNHDA, CDR2 SQIVND (reference sequence). The CDR3 DNA sequence: TGTGCCAGTACCCTGGGGGCGGTCGCACCCCTCCACTTT. Translating gives CASTLGAVAPLHF.

The chain joins TRBV29-1 to TRBJ1-4, with TRBD1 matching over 10 bases. CDR1 and CDR2 (germline): SQVTM, ANQGSEA. The V gene end was trimmed by 6 bases and the J gene end by 15 bases; junction bases not matched to a gene: 7. The CDR3 covers 11 residues. The CDR3 reads CSVGQGGNVFF. CDR3 nucleotide sequence: TGCAGCGTCGGACAGGGGGGGAACGTGTTTTTT.

J is TRBJ1-5 and V is TRBV11-2, with D perhaps matching TRBD1 (6 bases). Trimming took off 4 bases at V and 6 bases at J, with 16 bases between the two ends. Germline CDR1 is SGHAT and CDR2 is FQNNGV. The length of the CDR3 is 15 residues. The CDR3 sequence: CASSSTRGKRQPQHF. For the CDR3, the DNA is TGTGCCAGCAGCTCGACCAGGGGAAAGCGTCAGCCCCAGCATTTT.

The J gene is TRBJ1-1, the V gene TRBV5-5; D ambiguous. The V gene lost 2 bases and the J gene lost 4 bases, with 18 bases spanning the gap. This CDR3 is 16 amino acids long. The germline V gene has CDR1 SGHKS and CDR2 YYEKEE (reference sequence). This CDR3 is CASSFEGRQRPTEAFF. CDR3 sequence (DNA): TGTGCCAGCAGCTTTGAGGGTAGGCAACGTCCCACTGAAGCTTTCTTT. The full variable domain, with the rest looked up from reference TRBV5-5 and TRBJ1-1, is DAGVTQSPTHLIKTRGQQVTLRCSPISGHKSVSWYQQVLGQGPQFIFQYYEKEERGRGNFPDRFSARQFPNYSSELNVNALLLGDSALYLCASSFEGRQRPTEAFFGQGTRLTVV.

The V gene is TRBV19, the J gene TRBJ1-1; a weak D match, TRBD1 (6 bases). CDR1 is LNHDA, CDR2 SQIVND, per germline (reference sequence). V was shortened by 7 bases and J by 2 bases, with 11 bases between the two germline ends. The CDR3 extends over 13 amino acids. The CDR3 sequence is CASIHRDNTEAFF. The CDR3 DNA reads TGTGCCAGTATTCACAGGGACAACACTGAAGCTTTCTTT.

The V and J genes are TRBV9 and TRBJ2-2; a possible D gene is TRBD1 (6 bases). This CDR3 comprises 15 residues. Germline V lookup: CDR1 SGDLS, CDR2 YYNGEE. V was pared by 4 bases and J by 1 base, with 11 bases between. CDR3 region: CASSREGGNTGELFF. CDR3 sequence (DNA): TGTGCCAGCAGCAGGGAAGGGGGGAACACCGGGGAGCTGTTTTTT.

V is TRBV29-1 and J is TRBJ1-3; D not certain. CDR3 length: 13 residues. Germline V gene lookup returns CDR1 SQVTM and CDR2 ANQGSEA. V lost 3 bases, J lost 0 bases, and 6 bases lay in between. This CDR3 is CSVDGSSGNTIYF. Written as DNA, the CDR3 is TGCAGCGTTGACGGGTCCTCTGGAAACACCATATATTTT.

The chain carries TRBV7-9 and TRBJ1-2, with D possibly TRBD1 on 6 matching bases. This CDR3 has 15 amino acids. The germline V gene encodes CDR1 SEHNR and CDR2 FQNEAQ (reference sequence). The germline V and J ends were trimmed by 1 base and 7 bases, with 16 bases remaining between them. The CDR3 sequence is CASSLGQQGLGGYTF. The CDR3 DNA reads as TGTGCCAGCAGCTTAGGCCAACAGGGTTTGGGTGGCTACACCTTC.

The CDR3 DNA follows: TGTGCCAGCAGCTTGACAGGGGGAGTCGACGAGCAGTACTTC. This gives the protein CASSLTGGVDEQYF. The J gene is TRBJ2-7, the V gene TRBV5-6; 8 nucleotides match TRBD1. The germline V gene encodes CDR1 SGHDT and CDR2 YYEEEE. V shed 1 base, J shed 5 bases, and the junction held 5 bases outside the gene matches. The CDR3 spans 14 residues. Based on the CDR3 plus reference TRBV5-6 and TRBJ2-7, the full variable domain is DAGVTQSPTHLIKTRGQQVTLRCSPKSGHDTVSWYQQALGQGPQFIFQYYEEEERQRGNFPDRFSGHQFPNYSSELNVNALLLGDSALYLCASSLTGGVDEQYFGPGTRLTVT.

V and J are TRBV27 and TRBJ1-1, with D possibly being TRBD1 (6 bases). Germline V gene lookup returns CDR1 MNHEY and CDR2 SMNVEV (reference sequence). This CDR3 is 17 amino acids long. Between the trimmed V and J ends, which lost 5 bases and 5 bases, there was a span of 24 bases. The CDR3 DNA reads as TGTGCCAGCAGTCTCGCCCACCCAGGGGCGCTGGATACTGAAGCTTTCTTT. Amino acid sequence: CASSLAHPGALDTEAFF.

The table lists this clone with a count of one. The rearrangement links TRBV13 to TRBJ2-7, with 11 bases matching TRBD1. This CDR3 is 14 amino acids long. V dropped 4 bases and J dropped 4; count of bases not matched to a gene: 3. The V gene's germline CDR1 is PRHDT and CDR2 FYEKMQ (reference sequence). The CDR3 here is CASSSGTGGYEQYF. CDR3 nucleotides: TGTGCCAGCAGCTCGGGGACAGGGGGTTACGAGCAGTACTTC.

The rearrangement links TRBV27 to TRBJ2-7; D is perhaps TRBD1 (6 bases). The V end was cut by 0 bases, the J end by 2 bases, with 14 bases between. Germline V gene sequence: CDR1 MNHEY, CDR2 SMNVEV (reference sequence). CDR3 length: 16 amino acids. The CDR3 coding sequence is TGTGCCAGCAGTTTATCGCCAGGGGCCCCCGCCTACGAGCAGTACTTC. This gives the protein CASSLSPGAPAYEQYF.

This clone was detected a few times. V gene TRBV5-6 combines with J gene TRBJ2-3, with D perhaps TRBD1 (6 bases). The germline V and J ends were trimmed by 5 bases and 6 bases, with 10 bases remaining between them. Germline lookup yields CDR1 SGHDT and CDR2 YYEEEE. This CDR3 is 12 amino acids long. The CDR3 nucleotides read TGTGCCAGCAGATGGGGGCCGGATACGCAGTATTTT. Translating gives CASRWGPDTQYF.

This sequence joins TRBV25-1 and TRBJ1-4, with 9 bases matching TRBD1. The CDR3 is 16 residues long. CDR1 MGHDK and CDR2 SYGVNS come from the germline V gene. The V gene end was trimmed by 2 bases and the J gene end by 8 bases; junction bases not matched to a gene: 9. DNA of the CDR3: TGTGCCAGCAGTGAAGGATTCGGGACAGGGAGGGAAAAACTGTTTTTT. Amino acid sequence: CASSEGFGTGREKLFF.

The chain is built from TRBV10-3 and TRBJ1-2; the D gene is possibly TRBD1 (5 bases). Germline CDR1 is ENHRY and CDR2 is SYGVKD. CDR3 length equals 12 residues. The V gene lost 2 bases and the J gene lost 7 bases, with 8 bases spanning the gap. The CDR3 coding sequence is TGTGCCATCAGTGAGACAGGAGTTGGCTACACCTTC. Its translation: CAISETGVGYTF.